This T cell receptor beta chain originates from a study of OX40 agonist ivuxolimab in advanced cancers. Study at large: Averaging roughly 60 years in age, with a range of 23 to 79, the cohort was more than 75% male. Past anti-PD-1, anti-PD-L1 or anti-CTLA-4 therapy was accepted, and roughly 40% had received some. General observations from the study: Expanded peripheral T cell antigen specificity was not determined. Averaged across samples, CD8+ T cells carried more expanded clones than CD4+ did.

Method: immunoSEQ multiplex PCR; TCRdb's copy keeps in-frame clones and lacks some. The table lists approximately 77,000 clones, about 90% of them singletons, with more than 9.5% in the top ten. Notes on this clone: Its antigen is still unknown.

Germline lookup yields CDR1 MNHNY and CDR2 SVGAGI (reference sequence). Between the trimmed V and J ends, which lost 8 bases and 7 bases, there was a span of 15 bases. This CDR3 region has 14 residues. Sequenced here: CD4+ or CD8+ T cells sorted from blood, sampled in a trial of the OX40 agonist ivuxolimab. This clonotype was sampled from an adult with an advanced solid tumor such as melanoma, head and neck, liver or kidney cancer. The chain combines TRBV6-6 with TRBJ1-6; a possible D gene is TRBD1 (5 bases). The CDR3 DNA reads TGTGCCAGCCATTCCGGGACGGAGAATTCACCCCTCCACTTT. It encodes CASHSGTENSPLHF.